A single sample gave rise to the 27 T cell receptor beta chains below, sequenced in a study of cytomegalovirus exposure and HLA in healthy donors. Primers for the PCR totalled 60 Vbeta and 13 Jbeta. The repertoire was sequenced with immunoSEQ multiplex PCR; TCRdb's copy has only in-frame clones and lacks some. Here the sample spans about 270,000 clones, around 65% being singletons. Input material: PBMCs. These receptors came from a female donor in good health and CMV-seronegative.

The chain carries TRBV5-1 and TRBJ2-3, with 7 bases fitting TRBD2. Germline V CDR1 and CDR2: SGHRS, YFSETQ. CDR3 size: 16 residues. The J segment lost 3 bases and the V segment lost 4 bases, leaving 11 bases of the junction unmatched. The CDR3 DNA reads as TGCGCCAGCAGCAAGGAGGTGGGACTACCTACAGATACGCAGTATTTT. As protein: CASSKEVGLPTDTQYF.

This clone was observed once. V is TRBV19 and J is TRBJ1-1; the D gene is possibly TRBD1 (5 bases). CDR1 and CDR2 (germline): LNHDA, SQIVND (reference sequence). This CDR3 contains 14 residues. Trimming removed 8 bases from V and 4 bases from J, with 17 bases in between. The CDR3 region is CASQKEWRGTEAFF. For the CDR3, the DNA is TGTGCCAGTCAGAAAGAGTGGAGGGGCACTGAAGCTTTCTTT.

The chain carries TRBV11-3 and TRBJ2-2, with D possibly TRBD1 on 5 matching bases. The V gene's germline CDR1 is SGHNT and CDR2 YENEEA. This CDR3 is built from 16 residues. V was shortened by 0 bases and J by 5 bases, with 13 bases between the two germline ends. The CDR3 DNA follows: TGTGCCAGCAGCTTAGAGCCAGGGTTCGTAACCGGGGAGCTGTTTTTT. The encoded protein is CASSLEPGFVTGELFF. Based on the CDR3 plus reference TRBV11-3 and TRBJ2-2, the full variable domain is EAGVVQSPRYKIIEKKQPVAFWCNPISGHNTLYWYLQNLGQGPELLIRYENEEAVDDSQLPKDRFSAERLKGVDSTLKIQPAELGDSAVYLCASSLEPGFVTGELFFGEGSRLTVL.

The chain couples TRBV27 to TRBJ2-3; 16 nucleotides agree with TRBD2. Germline V gene sequence: CDR1 MNHEY, CDR2 SMNVEV (reference sequence). CDR3 length equals 18 residues. The J segment lost 3 bases and the V segment lost 4 bases, leaving 7 bases of the junction unmatched. The CDR3 DNA follows: TGTGCCAGCAGTTATATGGGACTAGCGGGAGGGCCGACAGATACGCAGTATTTT. Its translation is CASSYMGLAGGPTDTQYF.

The J gene is TRBJ2-5, the V gene TRBV25-1; 11 nucleotides line up with TRBD2. The CDR3 runs to 16 residues. Germline-derived CDR1 and CDR2 are MGHDK and SYGVNS. Trimming cost V 5 bases and J 0 bases; bases outside gene matches: 5. CDR3 protein: CASSRTSGLYQETQYF. CDR3 in DNA: TGTGCCAGCAGTCGGACTAGCGGGTTATACCAAGAGACCCAGTACTTC.

Of note for this clone: Other DNA sequences within the sample encode an identical CDR3. The J gene is TRBJ2-7, the V gene TRBV5-4; maybe TRBD2 (6 bases). V lost 0 bases and J lost 0, with 7 bases in between. Per the germline V gene, CDR1 is SGHNT and CDR2 is YYREEE (reference sequence). This CDR3 is built from 14 residues. CDR3 nucleotide sequence: TGTGCCAGCAGCTTGGCGGGAGACTCCTACGAGCAGTACTTC. This sequence encodes CASSLAGDSYEQYF.

Only one count was recorded for this clone. The J gene is TRBJ1-2, the V gene TRBV5-1; 9 positions match TRBD1. V dropped 3 bases and J dropped 8; count of bases not matched to a gene: 8. In germline, CDR1 is SGHRS, CDR2 YFSETQ. CDR3 length equals 14 residues. The CDR3 DNA reads as TGCGCCAGCAGCTCGGGACAGGGTGTTGACGGCTACACCTTC. Encoded protein: CASSSGQGVDGYTF.

The J gene is TRBJ2-1, the V gene TRBV7-2; D is perhaps TRBD2 (6 bases). Trimming took 1 base from V and 10 from J, leaving 14 bases between them. CDR3 length equals 14 residues. The germline CDR1 and CDR2 sequences are SGHTA and FQGNSA. As DNA, the CDR3 is TGTGCCAGCAGCTTAGGAGTCCTCCGGGGGGAGCAGTTCTTC. Translated, it gives CASSLGVLRGEQFF.

This clone was seen a single time. The chain carries TRBV18 and TRBJ2-1, with D maybe TRBD2 (5 bases). The V gene's germline CDR1 is KGHSH and CDR2 LQKENI. Trimming removed 6 bases from V and 0 bases from J, with 18 bases in between. The CDR3 sequence is 17 residues long. CDR3 DNA sequence: TGTGCCAGCTCCCGATTGCCCCCGGGGAGCTCCTACAATGAGCAGTTCTTC. Translated, it gives CASSRLPPGSSYNEQFF.

The chain couples TRBV7-6 to TRBJ2-7; no definite D call. Germline CDR1 reads SGHVS; CDR2 reads FNYEAQ. The ends were cut back, 1 base at V and 2 bases at J, with 12 bases in the middle. The CDR3 has 15 residues. CDR3 amino acids: CASSLEFGVTYEQYF. The CDR3, as DNA: TGTGCCAGCAGCTTAGAATTTGGAGTTACCTACGAGCAGTACTTC. Combining the CDR3 with reference TRBV7-6 and TRBJ2-7 gives the whole variable domain GAGVSQSPRYKVTKRGQDVALRCDPISGHVSLYWYRQALGQGPEFLTYFNYEAQQDKSGLPNDRFSAERPEGSISTLTIQRTEQRDSAMYRCASSLEFGVTYEQYFGPGTRLTVT.

The chain recombines TRBV5-1 with TRBJ1-4; TRBD1 matches 7 bases. Per the germline V gene, CDR1 is SGHRS and CDR2 is YFSETQ. The CDR3 length is 13 residues. V shed 3 bases and J 14 bases; nucleotides not matched to a gene: 10. The CDR3 DNA is TGCGCCAGCAGCTCCGACAGGGTTAGGGGGCTGTTTTTT. Translating gives CASSSDRVRGLFF.

The V call is TRBV5-4, the J call TRBJ2-3; 13 nucleotides align to TRBD2. CDR1 and CDR2 (germline): SGHNT, YYREEE (reference sequence). This CDR3 spans 16 amino acids. V was pared by 4 bases and J by 5 bases, with 7 bases of the junction left unmatched. The DNA of the CDR3 is TGTGCCAGCAGCCCTAAACTAGCGGGAGGGGGAGATACGCAGTATTTT. Protein product: CASSPKLAGGGDTQYF.

The J gene is TRBJ2-1, the V gene TRBV9; D unclear. Germline V lookup: CDR1 SGDLS, CDR2 YYNGEE. Trimming removed 0 bases at V and 6 bases at J, with 7 bases between. This CDR3 has 13 amino acids. The CDR3 DNA reads as TGTGCCAGCAGCGTAGGACTCATCAATGAGCAGTTCTTC. Encoded protein: CASSVGLINEQFF.

This clone was observed a few times. This chain uses TRBV6-5 with TRBJ1-4; the D is unclear. V was clipped by 7 bases and J by 6 bases, with 12 bases between them. The CDR3 length is 13 residues. Germline V CDR1 and CDR2: MNHEY, SVGAGI. As DNA, the CDR3 is TGTGCCAGCAAGAGGTTTCTAGATGAAAAACTGTTTTTT. Translated: CASKRFLDEKLFF.

This clone was recorded a few times. This chain connects TRBV19 to TRBJ1-1, with a possible D match to TRBD1 (6 bases). V was pared by 3 bases and J by 4 bases, with 12 bases between. Germline-derived CDR1 and CDR2 are LNHDA and SQIVND (reference sequence). This CDR3 is 14 amino acids long. In nucleotides, the CDR3 is TGTGCCAGTAGTATCAGGGGAAGTAGCACTGAAGCTTTCTTT. It yields the protein CASSIRGSSTEAFF.

The chain links TRBV28 to TRBJ1-2, with TRBD1 as a possible D gene (5 bases). The V and J ends lost 5 bases and 5 bases respectively, with 15 bases between them. CDR3 size: 14 residues. Per germline, CDR1 MDHEN and CDR2 SYDVKM. CDR3: CASSPTGGIYGYTF. In DNA, the CDR3 is TGTGCCAGCAGTCCCACAGGCGGAATTTATGGCTACACCTTC.

The gene calls are TRBV6-6 and TRBJ2-5; the match to TRBD1 covers 9 bases. With V trimmed by 2 bases and J by 5 bases, 9 bases remained unmatched. Germline V CDR1 and CDR2: MNHNY, SVGAGI (reference sequence). The CDR3 spans 16 residues. The CDR3 reads CASSYPGQGSSETQYF. The CDR3 DNA is TGTGCCAGCAGTTACCCGGGACAGGGTTCCTCGGAGACCCAGTACTTC.

The V gene is TRBV4-2, the J gene TRBJ1-2, with 8 nucleotides matching TRBD1. The V gene's germline CDR1 is LGHNA and CDR2 YNFKEQ. With V trimmed by 1 base and J by 8 bases, 18 bases remained unmatched. The CDR3 covers 18 residues. The DNA of the CDR3 is TGTGCCAGCAGCCAAGTCATTCTCCGATCAGGGGGCGACGGAGGCTACACCTTC. This translates into CASSQVILRSGGDGGYTF.

CDR3 bases: TGTGCCAGCAGTTACGGCGGATCCGGGGAGCTGTTTTTT. Protein sequence: CASSYGGSGELFF. This rearrangement joins TRBV6-5 to TRBJ2-2; D unclear. Germline lookup yields CDR1 MNHEY and CDR2 SVGAGI. V lost 2 bases and J 6 bases, leaving 7 bases between the germline ends. The CDR3 extends over 13 amino acids.

The chain couples TRBV5-8 to TRBJ2-1; TRBD2 matches at 7 bases. The V and J ends lost 3 bases and 2 bases, in that order; junction bases with no gene match: 2. CDR1 and CDR2 (germline): SGHTS, YDEGEE. CDR3 length: 14 amino acids. CDR3 sequence reads: CASSSGTTYNEQFF. CDR3 sequence (DNA): TGTGCCAGCAGCTCCGGGACTACCTACAATGAGCAGTTCTTC.

The chain combines TRBV2 with TRBJ2-7; 8 nucleotides line up with TRBD2. The V and J ends lost 6 bases and 9 bases, in that order; junction bases with no gene match: 4. CDR3 size: 11 residues. Germline-derived CDR1 and CDR2 are SNHLY and FYNNEI. The CDR3 DNA is TGTGCCAGCAGGATAGCGGGAATGCAGTACTTC. Translated, it gives CASRIAGMQYF.

The chain combines TRBV19 with TRBJ2-3, with D perhaps TRBD2 (5 bases). This CDR3 has 13 amino acids. Per germline, CDR1 LNHDA and CDR2 SQIVND (reference sequence). Trimming took off 7 bases at V and 7 bases at J, with 15 bases between the two ends. This CDR3 is CASIPEGSNTQYF. In DNA form, the CDR3 reads TGTGCCAGTATTCCAGAGGGTTCAAATACGCAGTATTTT.

This clone has just a few counts. This chain joins TRBV6-7 and TRBJ2-1; 9 bases line up with TRBD2. TRBV6-7 counts as an open reading frame of uncertain function. The V gene end was trimmed by 3 bases and the J gene end by 5 bases; junction bases not matched to a gene: 8. This CDR3 is built from 16 residues. CDR3 amino acids: CASSYSGGGRNNEQFF. In nucleotides, the CDR3 is TGTGCCAGCAGTTATAGCGGGGGTGGAAGGAACAATGAGCAGTTCTTC.

This clone was counted between two and nine times. The chain links TRBV6-6 to TRBJ2-2; 15 bases are shared with TRBD2. The J segment lost 5 bases and the V segment lost 4 bases, leaving 2 bases of the junction unmatched. The CDR3 is 16 residues long. Germline V CDR1 and CDR2: MNHNY, SVGAGI (reference sequence). The CDR3 DNA is TGTGCCAGCAGTTGGACTAGCGGGAGGGGGACCGGGGAGCTGTTTTTT. Translating gives CASSWTSGRGTGELFF.

The table lists this clone with a count of one. V usage is TRBV15 and J usage is TRBJ2-7, with 9 bases matching TRBD1. Germline loops: CDR1 LNHNV, CDR2 YYDKDF (reference sequence). The CDR3 covers 15 residues. Unmatched junction bases numbered 8, after V lost 5 bases and J lost 3 bases. DNA of the CDR3: TGTGCCACCAGCCCTGTGGACAGGGGTCGCTACGAGCAGTACTTC. Its translation: CATSPVDRGRYEQYF.

The chain has TRBV10-3 and TRBJ2-3, with D possibly TRBD2 on 6 matching bases. Germline CDR1 ENHRY, CDR2 SYGVKD. This CDR3 comprises 16 residues. V lost 5 bases, J lost 0 bases, and 15 bases lay in between. The CDR3 loop reads CAISIGGDTSTDTQYF. In DNA form, the CDR3 reads TGTGCCATCAGTATTGGAGGGGATACTAGCACAGATACGCAGTATTTT.

The chain has TRBV28 and TRBJ2-5, with D possibly being TRBD2 (5 bases). The V gene lost 1 base and the J gene lost 4 bases, with 13 bases spanning the gap. CDR3 length equals 15 residues. The V gene's germline CDR1 is MDHEN and CDR2 SYDVKM. The CDR3 DNA reads TGTGCCAGCAGTTTATCGGGGAAGTTGGGAGAGACCCAGTACTTC. This codes for CASSLSGKLGETQYF.